The clone carrying this T cell receptor beta chain was recorded a few times. The antigen remains undetermined. TCRdb ran MiXCR on the reads and lists one entry per CDR3 protein. The sample yields approximately 120,000 distinct CDR3 sequences, about 31% seen once. Per germline, CDR1 MNHEY and CDR2 SVGAGI. The V end lost 4 bases, the J end lost 5 bases, and 17 bases lay between the germline ends. This CDR3 spans 15 amino acids. The source of the sample is a study of T cell repertoires in cytomegalovirus infection. Background on the study: In the study, CMV epitopes included recently identified HLA-C-restricted and well-studied HLA-B-restricted ones. A matching HLA type, together with CMV infection, was signaled by public TCR beta signatures.

Study-level findings and limits: CMV-specific TCR beta clonotypes restricted by HLA-C dominated the ex vivo response.

This specimen consisted of CD8+ T cells from cultured PBMCs, obtained from culture after CMV antigen stimulation. The source of this sequence is a human donor in good health (CMV status not recorded). Some clones in this sample may be carry-over from other donors' samples. This chain joins TRBV6-5 and TRBJ1-1; possible D gene TRBD1, 6 bases. The CDR3 coding sequence is TGTGCCAGCAGTTGGATGAGGGGGGCTCAAACTGAAGCTTTCTTT. It yields the protein CASSWMRGAQTEAFF.